Reported below is one T cell receptor (beta chain). This clonotype appeared a few times. The antigen it recognizes is unknown. One base away lies a much larger clone, so this may be a sequencing read error. Every donor was a healthy Caucasian. Three pairs of female monozygotic twins, all aged about 18 to 30 years, made up the twin cohort. Positive isolation kits from Invitrogen were used to isolate the CD4+ and CD8+ T cell populations. The library was prepared using 5' RACE. Sequencing relied on an Illumina HiSeq 2000. Template switching introduced a universal primer binding site; the final cDNA contained a unique molecular identifier, enabling accurate counting of TCR cDNA molecules. Specific primers in the conserved constant-segment region were used to synthesize first-strand cDNA for TCR alpha and beta chains. To control for contamination, each cDNA library was double barcoded with a SMART-Mk sample barcode plus Illumina barcodes. TruSeq adapter sequences along with Illumina sample barcodes were introduced in two successive PCR steps. The TCR alpha and beta cDNA libraries were sequenced on the Illumina HiSeq platform using custom primers. The source study handled its data this way. MiGEC was used to process raw reads and extract unique molecular identifiers, and MiXCR was used to find CDR3 positions. Recombination models were inferred per individual with the repgenHMM and IGoR tools using an EM algorithm. Shared clonotype analysis was performed with the tcR package in R, normalizing sharing by the product of cloneset sizes. To study raw recombination without the effects of thymic and clonal selection, out-of-frame nonproductive sequences were analyzed. TCRdb took the public reads, trimmed them with fastp at Q25, ran MiXCR for clone calling and kept in-frame beta chains. Rows with one shared CDR3 protein collapse into an entry with the most common genes and DNA. The V and J calls, along with clone size, are taken from TCRdb and not from the paper's own processing. The sample table contains under 250,000 distinct CDR3 sequences; only one count was recorded for 7% to 8.5% of them. Jointly, the top ten make up 5.4% of the sample.

The sample originates from a study of identical twins (dated by TCRdb to 2016 to 2017). Concerning the study at large: To test whether fetal clonotypes persist, this study deep-sequenced TCR alpha and beta repertoires from monozygotic twins, from unrelated adults of various ages, and from cord blood. Replicate twin experiments were performed at different times using different library preparation protocols to rule out contamination.

The research as a whole found: Invariant T cells such as MAIT and iNKT could partly confound zero-insertion analyses, although diverse VJ usage argued against such confounding for most clonotypes. Because the same donors could not be followed over many years, the conclusions depended on cross-sectional statistical analysis. A weaker excess of twin sharing was found in beta out-of-frame sequences because the signal-to-noise ratio was lowered by fewer shared sequences. Compared with coincidental sharing between unrelated individuals, an excess of low generation-probability sequences was observed among out-of-frame TCR alpha sequences shared between twins. Abundant cord blood beta clonotypes had fewer insertions, young adult naive repertoires showed a similar but weaker trend, and memory repertoires showed no such trend. In monozygotic twins, out-of-frame TCR alpha sharing was systematically underestimated by recombination models, although the models agreed with sharing between unrelated individuals.

The germline V and J ends show losses of 2 bases and 1 base respectively, and no gene match explains 1 base of the junction. CDR3 length: 14 amino acids, cysteine to phenylalanine. Solely the CDR3 DNA is kept, with 42 bases framed from the first base. CDR1 and CDR2 were assigned from the germline V gene as SGDLS and YYNGEE. The sample was also linked to a second study, of yellow fever vaccine responses in identical twins. According to the second study: According to the authors, the vaccine-induced T cell response in identical twins seemed to be partly convergent and partly specific to each individual. Focusing on identical twins, the study followed the T cell clones that responded to the vaccine, and did so with precision.

This sequence uses TRBV9 and TRBJ2-3; TRBD1 aligns with 7 central bases. Sequencing was carried out using CD8+ T cells sorted from blood. The sequence was collected from a woman aged 18-29 years in good health. The nucleotide sequence reads as follows: TGTGCCAGCAGCGTCGGACAGGGCACAGATACGCAGTATTTT. Its product reads: CASSVGQGTDTQYF.